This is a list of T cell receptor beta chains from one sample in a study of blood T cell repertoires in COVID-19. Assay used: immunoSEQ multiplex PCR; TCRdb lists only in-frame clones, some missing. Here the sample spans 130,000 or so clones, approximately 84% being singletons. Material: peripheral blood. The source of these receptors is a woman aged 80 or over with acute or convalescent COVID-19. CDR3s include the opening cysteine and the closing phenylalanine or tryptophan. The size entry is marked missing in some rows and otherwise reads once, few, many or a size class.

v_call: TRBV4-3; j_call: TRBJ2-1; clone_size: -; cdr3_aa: CASSRSHAGGTYNEQFF
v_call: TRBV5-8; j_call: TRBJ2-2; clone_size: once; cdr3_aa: CASSARQPKNTGELFF
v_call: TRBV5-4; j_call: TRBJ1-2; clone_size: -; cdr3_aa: CASSSGDRVYGYTF
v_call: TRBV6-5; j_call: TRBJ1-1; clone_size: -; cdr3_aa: CASRTGGTEAFF
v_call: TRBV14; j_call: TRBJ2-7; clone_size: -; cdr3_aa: CASSAGTGSSYEQYF
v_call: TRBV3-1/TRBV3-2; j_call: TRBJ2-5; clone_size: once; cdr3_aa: CASSQDPARGLETQYF
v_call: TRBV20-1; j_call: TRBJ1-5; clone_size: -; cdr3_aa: CSASRQGRSNQPQHF
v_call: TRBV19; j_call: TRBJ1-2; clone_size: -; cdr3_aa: CASSILQERYGYTF
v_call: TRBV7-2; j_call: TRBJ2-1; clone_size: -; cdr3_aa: CASSLRVVPRLYNEQFF
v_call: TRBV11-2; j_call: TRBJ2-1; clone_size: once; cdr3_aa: CASSSRTSGPGGEQFF
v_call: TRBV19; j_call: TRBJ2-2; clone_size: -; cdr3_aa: CASSMGRGGWQNTGELFF
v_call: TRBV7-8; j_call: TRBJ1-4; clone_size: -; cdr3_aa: CASSLTRDSFEKLFF
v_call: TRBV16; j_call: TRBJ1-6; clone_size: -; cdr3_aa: CASSHSGGLDSPLHF
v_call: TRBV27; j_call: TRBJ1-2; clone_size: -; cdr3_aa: CASSPGYGYTF
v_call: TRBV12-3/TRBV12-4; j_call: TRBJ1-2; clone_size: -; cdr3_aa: CASSFSGFGYTF
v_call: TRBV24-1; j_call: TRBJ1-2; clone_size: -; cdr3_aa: CATSDSRQGDHYGYTF
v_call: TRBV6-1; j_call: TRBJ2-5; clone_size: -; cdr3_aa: CASSVTPGLLQETQYF
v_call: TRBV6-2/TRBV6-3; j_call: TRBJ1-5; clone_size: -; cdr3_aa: CASSYQRGGNQPQHF
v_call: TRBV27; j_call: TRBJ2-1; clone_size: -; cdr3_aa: CASSFRGLPAYNEQFF
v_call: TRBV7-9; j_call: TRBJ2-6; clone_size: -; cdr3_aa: CASSPRDYGANVLTF
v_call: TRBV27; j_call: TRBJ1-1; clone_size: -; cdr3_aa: CASSPSQDRATEAFF
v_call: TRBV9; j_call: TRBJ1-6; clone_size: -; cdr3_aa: CASSVDSGSPLHF
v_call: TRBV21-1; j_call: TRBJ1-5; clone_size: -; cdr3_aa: CASSKRTDSNQPQHF